The clone carrying this TCR beta chain was counted between two and nine times. Its antigen remains unidentified. This sample is part of a study of blood T cells in healthy people across ages. Trimming cost V 5 bases and J 0 bases; bases outside gene matches: 11. Germline V gene data show CDR1 as LGHNA and CDR2 as YSLEER. CDR3 length: 17 residues. Each of the donors had 9 to 10 milliliters of peripheral blood drawn into EDTA-treated Vacutainer tubes. Notes on the study in general: Unsorted PBMC input precluded a conclusive naive versus antigen-experienced comparison.

Through a sample-barcoded 5' primer and a J-beta primer mix, a second PCR was run for roughly 6 to 12 cycles. A 12-random-nucleotide template-switch adaptor tagged each cDNA molecule. TCRdb called the 5' RACE reads again in MiXCR, with one record for every CDR3 protein. The sample includes some 1,500,000 distinct CDR3 sequences, 35% to 45% seen only once; the top ten take over 3.5%. The chain combines TRBV4-3 with TRBJ2-5, with 8 bases matching TRBD2. Input material: blood. The source of this sequence is a woman younger than 30 in good health. CDR3 in DNA: TGCGCCAGCAGCAAAAAGGGAAGCGGGGGATACCAAGAGACCCAGTACTTC. This translates into CASSKKGSGGYQETQYF.